This TCR beta chain was found in a study of post-analysis software for immune sequencing data. General study points: Relative to controls, patients had a few TRBV segments at higher frequency, with TRBV5-6, TRBV5-1 and TRBV20-1 among these.

This clonotype was found a few times. Antigen specificity is unknown. This CDR3 spans 14 amino acids. After removal of 5 bases from V and 4 bases from J, the junction contained 5 bases not matched to a gene. Researchers reported that TCR beta cDNA libraries carried unique molecular identifiers. Starting from around 0.96 to 9.9 million T cells, the study yielded a few hundred thousand cDNA molecules. TCRdb re-called the PCR reads with MiXCR, one entry per CDR3 protein. Among about 380,000 distinct CDR3 sequences listed, 30% to 45% were seen once. The receptor was isolated from a girl aged 10 to 17 with multiple sclerosis. This chain links TRBV12-3 or TRBV12-4 with TRBJ1-3; 7 nucleotides match TRBD1. The sequenced sample consisted of blood. The DNA for the CDR3 is TGTGCCAGCAGTCCCCGGGACAGAGGAAACACCATATATTTT. Translated: CASSPRDRGNTIYF.